This TCR beta chain was sequenced in a study of response to subunit inactivated influenza vaccine. The study's findings and limits: The authors suggested that few new T cells are recruited per seasonal influenza vaccination.

TCRdb reprocessed the RT-PCR reads with MiXCR, giving one entry per CDR3 protein. The table shows hundreds of thousands of distinct CDR3 sequences, with 15% to 20% occurring only once. A note on this clonotype: Its matching antigen is unknown.

V shed 4 bases, J shed 3 bases, and the junction held 14 bases outside the gene matches. This CDR3 contains 17 residues. Germline CDR1 reads MGHRA; CDR2 reads YSYEKL. The source was PBMCs from blood, collected roughly 5 days after vaccination. The origin of this receptor is a man aged 50-59 years who received an inactivated influenza vaccine. This chain joins TRBV4-1 and TRBJ1-2, with 7 bases identical to TRBD1. The CDR3 is CASSPTEHLTGDYGYTF. As DNA, the CDR3 is TGCGCCAGCAGCCCCACAGAACACTTAACAGGGGACTATGGCTACACCTTC.